Listed here are 29 T cell receptor beta chains from one sample, sequenced in a study of graft-versus-host responses after intestinal transplantation. The repertoire was sequenced with immunoSEQ multiplex PCR; TCRdb's copy has only in-frame clones and lacks some. Of more than 13,000 clones listed, 67% are singletons. The authors processed graft tissue to release intraepithelial and lamina propria lymphocytes. The source material was ileum tissue, sampled roughly 720 days after intestinal transplantation. The receptor set was obtained from a human patient who received an intestinal transplant, so some T cells may come from the graft donor.

This clone was detected once. The chain carries TRBV6-1 and TRBJ2-7; D perhaps matches TRBD2 (5 bases). The CDR3 totals 15 residues. CDR1 and CDR2 (germline): MNHNS, SASEGT. V lost 1 base to trimming and J lost 1 base, with 11 bases between them. CDR3 coding DNA: TGTGCCAGCAGTGAAGGGAGGAGAGAGTCCTACGAGCAGTACTTC. Its translation: CASSEGRRESYEQYF.

The rearrangement joins TRBV29-1 to TRBJ2-5; 9 nucleotides align to TRBD1. V lost 6 bases and J lost 1; bases outside the gene matches: 3. In germline, CDR1 is SQVTM, CDR2 ANQGSEA. The CDR3 sequence is 13 residues long. This CDR3 reads CSVDRGVQETQYF. The CDR3 DNA reads as TGCAGCGTGGACAGGGGTGTCCAAGAGACCCAGTACTTC.

The chain employs TRBV29-1 and TRBJ1-1; D remains unclear. The CDR3 extends over 11 amino acids. The germline CDR1 and CDR2 sequences are SQVTM and ANQGSEA. V was cut by 4 bases and J by 6 bases, with 9 bases left in between. The CDR3 DNA reads TGCAGCGTTGCCGAGGCTTCTGAAGCTTTCTTT. This codes for CSVAEASEAFF.

V and J are TRBV30 and TRBJ1-2; 7 nucleotides match TRBD1. This CDR3 comprises 12 residues. The germline gives CDR1 GTSNPN, CDR2 SVGIG (reference sequence). Trimming removed 3 bases from V and 5 bases from J; junction bases left unmatched: 3. The CDR3 protein is CAWREGQYGYTF. The CDR3 DNA is TGTGCCTGGAGGGAGGGACAGTATGGCTACACCTTC.

The CDR3 DNA is TGTGCCAGCAGCACCCGGACAGGAGGCACAGATACGCAGTATTTT. This encodes CASSTRTGGTDTQYF. This sequence joins TRBV9 and TRBJ2-3; 7 bases agree with TRBD1. CDR3 length equals 15 residues. CDR1 and CDR2 from the germline V gene are SGDLS and YYNGEE. V trimming: 4 bases; J trimming: 1 base; junction bases outside the gene matches: 6. Looking up the rest from reference TRBV9 and TRBJ2-3 gives the full variable domain: DSGVTQTPKHLITATGQRVTLRCSPRSGDLSVYWYQQSLDQGLQFLIQYYNGEERAKGNILERFSAQQFPDLHSELNLSSLELGDSALYFCASSTRTGGTDTQYFGPGTRLTVL.

The V call is TRBV27, the J call TRBJ1-1, with D possibly being TRBD1 (6 bases). V gave up 6 bases and J gave up 1 base, with 9 bases separating them. Germline V gene data show CDR1 as MNHEY and CDR2 as SMNVEV (reference sequence). There are 13 residues in the CDR3. CDR3 DNA: TGTGCCAGCAGATTACAGGGGAACACTGAAGCTTTCTTT. Its protein is CASRLQGNTEAFF.

The table lists this clone with a count of one. J is TRBJ1-6 and V is TRBV30, with a weak D call TRBD1 (6 bases). The V and J ends lost 4 bases and 10 bases respectively, with 14 bases between them. Germline CDR1 is GTSNPN and CDR2 is SVGIG (reference sequence). CDR3 length: 13 residues. Here the CDR3 reads CAWNREGESPLHF. The CDR3 coding sequence is TGTGCCTGGAACAGGGAAGGGGAATCACCCCTCCACTTT.

The chain combines TRBV5-1 with TRBJ1-4, with a tentative D call TRBD1 (6 bases). Germline V CDR1 and CDR2: SGHRS, YFSETQ. Trimming took off 0 bases at V and 8 bases at J, with 14 bases between the two ends. The CDR3 length is 15 residues. CDR3: CASSLAGGGGEKLFF. In nucleotides, the CDR3 is TGCGCCAGCAGCTTGGCCGGGGGGGGCGGGGAAAAACTGTTTTTT.

This clone was observed once. This chain links TRBV10-1 with TRBJ1-2; 7 positions match TRBD1. V gave up 6 bases and J gave up 3 bases; unmatched junction bases: 10. CDR3 length: 15 amino acids. The germline CDR1 and CDR2 sequences are WNHNN and SYGVQD (reference sequence). CDR3 amino acids: CASSNRTGTYYGYTF. CDR3 nucleotides: TGCGCCAGCAGCAATAGGACAGGAACTTACTATGGCTACACCTTC.

By frequency in the sample, this clone is medium-sized (0.01 to 0.1%). The gene calls are TRBV7-8 and TRBJ1-2, with D unresolved. V dropped 1 base and J dropped 2 bases, with 17 bases sitting between them. Germline lookup yields CDR1 SGHVS and CDR2 FQNEAQ. This CDR3 is built from 17 residues. The chain's CDR3 is CASSLVFREGKNYGYTF. In nucleotides, the CDR3 is TGTGCCAGCAGCTTAGTATTTCGGGAAGGGAAGAACTATGGCTACACCTTC.

This clone was counted only a few times. The gene calls are TRBV6-4 and TRBJ2-3, with 9 positions matching TRBD1. This CDR3 region has 15 residues. Germline CDR1 reads MRHNA; CDR2 reads SNTAGT. V was pared by 8 bases and J by 2 bases, with 8 bases of the junction left unmatched. This CDR3 is CASAPGQGHTDTQYF. As DNA, the CDR3 is TGTGCCAGCGCGCCGGGACAGGGCCACACAGATACGCAGTATTTT.

The chain joins TRBV5-8 to TRBJ1-6; the D gene is possibly TRBD1 (5 bases). V was clipped by 4 bases and J by 1 base, with 9 bases between them. The V gene's germline CDR1 is SGHTS and CDR2 YDEGEE. The CDR3 is 15 residues long. CDR3 DNA: TGTGCCAGCAGCCGAAGGGGATCCTATAATTCACCCCTCCACTTT. This translates into CASSRRGSYNSPLHF.

The J gene is TRBJ2-4, the V gene TRBV6-4; the D is unclear. The length of the CDR3 is 13 residues. The V gene's germline CDR1 is MRHNA and CDR2 SNTAGT. V shed 3 bases and J shed 8 bases, with 11 bases lying between them. The CDR3 sequence: CASSEPPSYIQYF. The CDR3 DNA reads TGTGCCAGCAGTGAACCCCCGAGCTACATTCAGTACTTC.

The chain employs TRBV7-2 and TRBJ2-2, with 7 nucleotides matching TRBD2. The CDR3 is 15 residues long. V was clipped by 2 bases and J by 6 bases; unmatched bases: 6. Germline V gives CDR1 SGHTA, CDR2 FQGNSA. For the CDR3, the DNA is TGTGCCAGCAGCTTATCGGGGGGTCGCGCCGGGGAGCTGTTTTTT. Its translation: CASSLSGGRAGELFF.

J is TRBJ1-3 and V is TRBV6-5, with 8 nucleotides matching TRBD1. The germline V gene has CDR1 MNHEY and CDR2 SVGAGI. V trimming: 4 bases; J trimming: 4 bases; junction bases outside the gene matches: 3. The CDR3 loop spans 14 amino acids. CDR3 residues: CASSSDRGGNTIYF. CDR3 DNA: TGTGCCAGCAGTTCCGACAGGGGCGGAAACACCATATATTTT.

The gene calls are TRBV19 and TRBJ2-3, with 10 bases identical to TRBD1. Germline assignment: CDR1 LNHDA and CDR2 SQIVND (reference sequence). Losses at the gene ends were 4 bases for V and 5 bases for J; bases not matched to a gene: 6. There are 15 residues in the CDR3. CDR3 nucleotide sequence: TGTGCCAGTAGTAAGGGACAGGGGAATCAAGATACGCAGTATTTT. Residues: CASSKGQGNQDTQYF.

The chain links TRBV6-5 to TRBJ2-2; D remains unclear. V was cut by 0 bases and J by 6 bases, with 8 bases left in between. Germline CDR1 and CDR2: MNHEY and SVGAGI. This CDR3 is built from 14 residues. The CDR3 nucleotides are TGTGCCAGCAGTTACTCGTTAGCACCCGGGGAGCTGTTTTTT. Its protein is CASSYSLAPGELFF.

CDR3: CASSFLGSSRDEKLFF. CDR3 DNA sequence: TGTGCCAGCAGCTTCTTGGGTTCGTCCCGGGATGAAAAACTGTTTTTT. The chain recombines TRBV7-9 with TRBJ1-4, with D unclear. Germline-derived CDR1 and CDR2 are SEHNR and FQNEAQ (reference sequence). Trimming removed 3 bases at V and 6 bases at J, with 17 bases between. This CDR3 spans 16 amino acids.

The chain is built from TRBV11-3 and TRBJ2-3; TRBD2 agrees at 10 bases. Germline CDR1 SGHNT, CDR2 YENEEA. This CDR3 comprises 16 residues. The trim removed 4 bases at V and 6 bases at J, leaving 10 bases unmatched. DNA of the CDR3: TGTGCCAGCAGCTCGCCTAGCGGGGGACTCCTGGATACGCAGTATTTT. This codes for CASSSPSGGLLDTQYF.

The chain has TRBV7-2 and TRBJ1-5; D is possibly TRBD1 (5 bases). V lost 5 bases, J lost 7 bases, and 15 bases lay in between. In germline, CDR1 is SGHTA, CDR2 FQGNSA. There are 14 residues in the CDR3. CDR3 coding DNA: TGTGCCAGCAGCAACCAGGGTGGAGACCAGCCCCAGCATTTT. This gives the protein CASSNQGGDQPQHF.

CDR3 sequence (DNA): TGTGCCAGCTCACCGCGGGACGGGGAGCTGTTTTTT. Translated, it gives CASSPRDGELFF. The V gene is TRBV18, the J gene TRBJ2-2, with a tentative D call TRBD2 (6 bases). Looked up from germline, CDR1 is KGHSH and CDR2 is LQKENI. The CDR3 length is 12 residues. Trimming took 3 bases from V and 7 from J, leaving 6 bases between them.

The gene calls are TRBV7-9 and TRBJ1-2; TRBD1 aligns across 7 bases. CDR1 and CDR2 (germline): SEHNR, FQNEAQ (reference sequence). This CDR3 has 15 residues. J lost 8 bases, V lost 5 bases, and 14 bases had no gene match. The CDR3 region has the DNA TGTGCCAGCAGCCTCGCAACAGGGGCCGTAAGCGGCTACACCTTC. Translated: CASSLATGAVSGYTF.

The V call is TRBV18, the J call TRBJ1-3; no clear D. Looked up from germline, CDR1 is KGHSH and CDR2 is LQKENI. The V end was cut by 2 bases, the J end by 1 base, with 6 bases between. The CDR3 consists of 14 residues. CDR3 region: CASSPEGSGNTIYF. DNA for the CDR3: TGTGCCAGCTCACCAGAGGGATCTGGAAACACCATATATTTT.

The chain employs TRBV6-5 and TRBJ2-7, with 9 bases that match TRBD1. Unmatched junction bases numbered 6, after V lost 6 bases and J lost 3 bases. Germline V gene lookup returns CDR1 MNHEY and CDR2 SVGAGI. The CDR3 consists of 14 residues. CDR3 bases: TGTGCCAGCAGCTTGGGGACAGGGCGCTACGAGCAGTACTTC. This gives the protein CASSLGTGRYEQYF.

The chain is built from TRBV10-2 and TRBJ1-1, with D possibly matching TRBD1 (6 bases). This CDR3 contains 11 residues. Per germline, CDR1 WSHSY and CDR2 SAAADI. V lost 6 bases, J lost 6 bases, and 8 bases lay in between. The CDR3 sequence is CASRQGAEAFF. In nucleotides, the CDR3 is TGCGCCAGCAGACAGGGCGCTGAAGCTTTCTTT.

The rearrangement joins TRBV5-4 to TRBJ1-2, with 10 bases fitting TRBD1. The V and J ends lost 5 bases and 4 bases, in that order; junction bases with no gene match: 5. The CDR3 has 14 residues. CDR1 is SGHNT and CDR2 is YYREEE in the germline V gene (reference sequence). CDR3 amino acids: CASRDRGFTYGYTF. CDR3 DNA: TGTGCCAGCAGGGACAGGGGGTTTACCTATGGCTACACCTTC.

For the CDR3, the DNA is TGTGCCAGCAGCCACTTTAGCGGGGCGGGAGATACGCAGTATTTT. It is translated as CASSHFSGAGDTQYF. V usage is TRBV5-6 and J usage is TRBJ2-3; 8 bases map to TRBD2. The V gene's germline CDR1 is SGHDT and CDR2 YYEEEE. This CDR3 contains 15 residues. V dropped 4 bases and J dropped 5; count of bases not matched to a gene: 9.

The rearrangement uses TRBV27 and TRBJ2-1, with 8 bases fitting TRBD2. The CDR3 covers 16 residues. Looked up from germline, CDR1 is MNHEY and CDR2 is SMNVEV (reference sequence). V gave up 2 bases and J gave up 7 bases; unmatched junction bases: 10. In nucleotides, the CDR3 is TGTGCCAGCAGTTTAAGTCGGGGGGGCCTAAAGAATGAGCAGTTCTTC. This codes for CASSLSRGGLKNEQFF.

The V and J genes are TRBV7-9 and TRBJ2-1, with 8 bases fitting TRBD2. The V and J ends lost 5 bases and 5 bases, in that order; junction bases with no gene match: 8. The CDR3 spans 15 residues. The germline V gene has CDR1 SEHNR and CDR2 FQNEAQ (reference sequence). Here the CDR3 reads CASSPLAGTNNEQFF. For the CDR3, the DNA is TGTGCCAGCAGCCCCCTAGCGGGCACAAACAATGAGCAGTTCTTC.